This TCR beta chain was obtained from a study of blood T cells in healthy people across ages. At least ten counts were recorded for this clonotype. Its antigen is still unknown. Through a sample-barcoded 5' primer and a J-beta primer mix, a second PCR was run for about 7 to 12 cycles. A template-switch adaptor with 12 random nucleotides tagged each cDNA molecule. A single record per CDR3 protein comes from TCRdb applying MiXCR to the 5' RACE reads. The repertoire holds 1.5 million to 2 million distinct CDR3 sequences, over 25% seen once, with 7.7% in the top ten. General study results and limits: Total diversity from one million sequenced T cells was likely underestimated.

The ends lost 2 bases at V and 4 bases at J; junction bases unmatched: 10. This CDR3 is built from 16 residues. Looked up from germline, CDR1 is MNHNY and CDR2 is SVGAGI (reference sequence). The sample, about 9.2 milliliters of peripheral blood, was drawn from each donor. This clonotype originated in a woman aged 25 to 39 in good health. The chain recombines TRBV6-6 with TRBJ1-2, with 7 bases aligning to TRBD1. Sequenced sample: blood. CDR3 coding DNA: TGTGCCAGCAGTTACGGGACAGTGGAGGGAGGCTATGGCTACACCTTC. It yields the protein CASSYGTVEGGYGYTF.